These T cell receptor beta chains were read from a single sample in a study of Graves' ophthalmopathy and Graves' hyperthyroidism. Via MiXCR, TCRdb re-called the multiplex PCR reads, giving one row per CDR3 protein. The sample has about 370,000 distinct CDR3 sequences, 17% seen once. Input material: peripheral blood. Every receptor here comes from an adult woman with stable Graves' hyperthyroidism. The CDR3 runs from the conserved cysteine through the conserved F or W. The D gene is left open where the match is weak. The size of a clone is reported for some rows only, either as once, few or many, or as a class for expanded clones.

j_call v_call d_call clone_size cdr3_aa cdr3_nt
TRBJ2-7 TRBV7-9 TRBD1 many CASSLAMTGGVEQYF TGTGCCAGCAGCTTAGCTATGACAGGGGGCGTCGAGCAGTACTTC
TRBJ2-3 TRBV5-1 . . CASSLTGTTGADTQYF TGCGCCAGCAGCTTGACAGGGACAACAGGAGCAGATACGCAGTATTTT
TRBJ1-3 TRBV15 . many CATSRRGTESGNTIYF TGTGCCACCAGCAGAAGAGGGACCGAGAGTGGAAACACCATATATTTT
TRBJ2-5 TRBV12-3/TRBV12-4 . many CASSLRQTREETQYF TGTGCCAGCAGTTTAAGGCAGACTCGAGAAGAGACCCAGTACTTC
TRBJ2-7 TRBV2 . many CASTRETYEQYF TGTGCCAGCACCAGGGAGACCTACGAGCAGTACTTC
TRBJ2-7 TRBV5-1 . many CASSLGVGVDEQYF TGCGCCAGCAGCTTGGGAGTGGGGGTCGACGAGCAGTACTTC
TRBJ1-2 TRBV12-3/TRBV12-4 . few CASSATNYGYTF TGTGCCAGCAGTGCTACTAACTATGGCTACACCTTC
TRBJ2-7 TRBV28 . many CASSTIPGAYEQYF TGTGCCAGCAGTACCATCCCCGGGGCATACGAGCAGTACTTC
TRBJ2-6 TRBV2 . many CASSDEVTGANVLTF TGTGCCAGCAGTGATGAGGTAACTGGGGCCAACGTCCTGACTTTC
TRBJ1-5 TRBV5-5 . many CASSLVTGGFAQPQHF TGTGCCAGCAGCTTGGTGACAGGAGGATTCGCTCAGCCCCAGCATTTT
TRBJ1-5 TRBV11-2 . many CASSLSFNQPQHF TGTGCCAGCAGCTTATCTTTCAATCAGCCCCAGCATTTT
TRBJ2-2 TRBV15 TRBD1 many CATSSDRVLGELFF TGTGCCACCAGCAGCGACAGGGTTCTGGGTGAGCTGTTTTTT
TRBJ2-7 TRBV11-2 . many CASSLDLTASYEQYF TGTGCCAGCAGCTTAGATCTGACAGCCTCCTACGAGCAGTACTTC
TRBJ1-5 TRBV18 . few CASSPYGQANQPQHF TGTGCCAGCTCACCATACGGCCAGGCCAATCAGCCCCAGCATTTT
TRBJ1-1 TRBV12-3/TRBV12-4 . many CASSFNYGANEAFF TGTGCCAGCAGTTTTAATTACGGAGCGAATGAAGCTTTCTTT
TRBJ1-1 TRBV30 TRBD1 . CAWRTRDRGTGTEAFF TGTGCCTGGAGAACCCGGGACAGGGGAACGGGCACTGAAGCTTTCTTT
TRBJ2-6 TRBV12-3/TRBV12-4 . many CASRGDALGANVLTF TGTGCCAGCAGGGGGGACGCACTTGGGGCCAACGTCCTGACTTTC
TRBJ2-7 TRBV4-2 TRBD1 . CASSQNDNWDRGNYEQYF TGTGCCAGCAGCCAAAACGATAACTGGGACAGGGGGAACTACGAGCAGTACTTC
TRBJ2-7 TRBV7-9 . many CASSAYMTGQHEQYF TGTGCCAGCAGCGCATATATGACAGGTCAGCACGAGCAGTACTTC